These 2 T cell receptor beta chains originate from one sample sequenced in a study of metastatic and nonmetastatic thyroid tumors. Among the patients, none had received any treatment before thyroid surgery. From the PCR reads, TCRdb re-called clones with MiXCR. Altogether roughly 41,000 clones are present, about 17% being singletons, with the ten largest covering 3.8%. Sequencing was done on a sample of blood. These receptors were obtained from a female donor with papillary thyroid cancer or a benign thyroid nodule (not recorded which). Some clones in this sample may be carry-over from other donors' samples.

This clone was picked up many times. The chain is built from TRBV6-1 and TRBJ2-3; D is undetermined. The V gene lost 5 bases and the J gene lost 1 base, with 7 bases spanning the gap. This CDR3 is built from 13 residues. Germline V gives CDR1 MNHNS, CDR2 SASEGT. The CDR3 nucleotides read TGTGCCAGCAGTTCGGGTGGCACAGATACGCAGTATTTT. It specifies CASSSGGTDTQYF.

The chain joins TRBV30 to TRBJ1-4, with a weak D call TRBD1 (5 bases). There are 14 residues in the CDR3. V lost 0 bases and J 8 bases, leaving 13 bases between the germline ends. The germline gives CDR1 GTSNPN, CDR2 SVGIG (reference sequence). CDR3 protein: CAWSVRRGREKLFF. The CDR3 coding sequence is TGTGCCTGGAGTGTACGGAGGGGTAGGGAAAAACTGTTTTTT.